This T cell receptor (beta chain) was found in a study of molecular identifiers for immune sequencing clone quantification. TCRdb re-called the PCR reads with MiXCR, one entry per CDR3 protein. Of under 800,000 distinct CDR3 sequences listed, roughly 23% are singletons. Germline CDR1 and CDR2: PRHDT and FYEKMQ (reference sequence). The V segment lost 4 bases and the J segment 8 bases; nucleotides outside the gene matches: 9. This CDR3 has 14 residues. Study outcomes and limitations: Spiked Jurkat TCR RNA equivalent to one cell reportedly surfaced among approximately 1.1 million naive cells.

This clonotype has only a few counts. Its antigen is still unknown. The J gene is TRBJ1-2, the V gene TRBV13, with 8 bases aligning to TRBD1. The TCR comes from a human donor in good health. Some libraries in this study had Jurkat cell RNA spiked in. The specimen sequenced was naive CD8+ T cells from blood, with Jurkat cell RNA spiked in. The subset was: FACS-sorted CD8+CD4-CCR7+CD45RA+ naive T cells. Here the CDR3 DNA reads TGTGCCAGCAGCTCATCCCGGACAGGGCAAGGCTACACCTTC. This encodes CASSSSRTGQGYTF. Variable domain in full (rest from reference TRBV13 and TRBJ1-2): AAGVIQSPRHLIKEKRETATLKCYPIPRHDTVYWYQQGPGQDPQFLISFYEKMQSDKGSIPDRFSAQQFSDYHSELNMSSLELGDSALYFCASSSSRTGQGYTFGSGTRLTVV.